The present T cell receptor beta chain was sequenced within a study of blood T cell repertoires in COVID-19. About the research overall: Sites in the United States, Italy and Spain provided acute and convalescent COVID-19 samples. Nucleic acid was either cDNA or gDNA, and it came from T cells, B-cell-depleted T cells, or PBMCs.

Original processing notes: Amplification with reference gene primers provided the estimates of nucleated cell counts. TCRdb keeps only in-frame clones here, not all; method: immunoSEQ multiplex PCR. That table is the source of V, J and clone size, and D and trimming were worked out from the DNA. The repertoire holds 75,000 to 85,000 clones, approximately 86% seen once, with over 15% in the top ten. V shed 0 bases, J shed 0 bases, and the junction held 2 bases outside the gene matches. Per the germline V gene, CDR1 is LNHDA and CDR2 is SQIVND (reference sequence). The CDR3 runs to 16 residues. The genes are TRBV19 and TRBJ2-1, with 7 bases identical to TRBD1. Sequencing input: peripheral blood. This sequence was found in a human donor in a cohort sampled during active COVID-19. CDR3 DNA sequence: TGTGCCAGTAGTATAGATCAGGGGGTCTCCTACAATGAGCAGTTCTTC. Translated, it gives CASSIDQGVSYNEQFF.